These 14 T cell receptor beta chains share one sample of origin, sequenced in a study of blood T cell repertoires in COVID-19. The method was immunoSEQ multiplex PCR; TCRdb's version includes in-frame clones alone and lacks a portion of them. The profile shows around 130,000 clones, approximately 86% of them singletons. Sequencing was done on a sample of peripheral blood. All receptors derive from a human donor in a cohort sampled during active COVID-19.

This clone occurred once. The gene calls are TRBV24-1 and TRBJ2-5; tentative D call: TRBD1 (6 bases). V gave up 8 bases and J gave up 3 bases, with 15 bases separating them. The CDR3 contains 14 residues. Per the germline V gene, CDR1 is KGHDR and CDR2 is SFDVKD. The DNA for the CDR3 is TGTGCCACCACCCTCCGGGACACTGAAGAGACCCAGTACTTC. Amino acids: CATTLRDTEETQYF.

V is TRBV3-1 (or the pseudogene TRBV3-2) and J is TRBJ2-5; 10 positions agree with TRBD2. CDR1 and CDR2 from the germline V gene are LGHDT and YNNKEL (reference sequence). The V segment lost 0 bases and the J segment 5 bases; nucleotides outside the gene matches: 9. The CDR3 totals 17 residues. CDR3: CASSQEPLAGAGETQYF. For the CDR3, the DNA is TGTGCCAGCAGCCAAGAACCCCTAGCGGGGGCGGGGGAGACCCAGTACTTC.

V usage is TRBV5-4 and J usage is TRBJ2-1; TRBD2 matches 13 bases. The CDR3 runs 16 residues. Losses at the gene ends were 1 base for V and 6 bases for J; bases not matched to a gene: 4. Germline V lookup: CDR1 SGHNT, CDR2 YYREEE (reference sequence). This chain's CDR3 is CASSLKTSGRPNEQFF. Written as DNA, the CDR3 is TGTGCCAGCAGCTTGAAGACTAGCGGGAGGCCCAATGAGCAGTTCTTC. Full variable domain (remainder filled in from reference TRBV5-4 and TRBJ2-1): ETGVTQSPTHLIKTRGQQVTLRCSSQSGHNTVSWYQQALGQGPQFIFQYYREEENGRGNFPPRFSGLQFPNYSSELNVNALELDDSALYLCASSLKTSGRPNEQFFGPGTRLTVL.

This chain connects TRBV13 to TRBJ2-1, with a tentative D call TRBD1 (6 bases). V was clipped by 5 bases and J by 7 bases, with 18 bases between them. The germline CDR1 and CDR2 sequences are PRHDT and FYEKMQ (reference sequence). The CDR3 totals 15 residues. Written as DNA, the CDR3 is TGTGCCAGCAGCAGTCCTCCAGGGGAAGGGAATGAGCAGTTCTTC. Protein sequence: CASSSPPGEGNEQFF.

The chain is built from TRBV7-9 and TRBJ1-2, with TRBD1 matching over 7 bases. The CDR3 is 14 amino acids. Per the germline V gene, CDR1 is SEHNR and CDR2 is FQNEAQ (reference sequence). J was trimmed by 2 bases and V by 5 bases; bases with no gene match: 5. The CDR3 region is CASSKHRGNYGYTF. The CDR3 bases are TGTGCCAGCAGCAAACACAGGGGAAACTATGGCTACACCTTC.

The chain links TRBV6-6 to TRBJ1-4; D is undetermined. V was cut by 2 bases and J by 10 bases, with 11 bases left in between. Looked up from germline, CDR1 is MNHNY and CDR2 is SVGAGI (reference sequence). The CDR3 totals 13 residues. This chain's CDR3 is CASSYPEGGKLFF. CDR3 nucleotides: TGTGCCAGCAGTTACCCGGAAGGCGGAAAACTGTTTTTT.

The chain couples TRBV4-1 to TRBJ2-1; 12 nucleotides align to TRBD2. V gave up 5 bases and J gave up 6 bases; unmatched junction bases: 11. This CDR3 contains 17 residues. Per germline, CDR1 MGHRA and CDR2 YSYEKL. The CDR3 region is CASSTPQLAGGRNEQFF. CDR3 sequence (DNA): TGCGCCAGCAGCACCCCACAACTAGCGGGGGGTCGCAATGAGCAGTTCTTC.

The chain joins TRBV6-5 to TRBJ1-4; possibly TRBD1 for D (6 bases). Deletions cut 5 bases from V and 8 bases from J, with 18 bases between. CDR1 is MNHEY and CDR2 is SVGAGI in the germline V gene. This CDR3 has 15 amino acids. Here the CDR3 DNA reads TGTGCCAGCAGTACGGGGGGCCGAGAGCGGGAAAAACTGTTTTTT. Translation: CASSTGGREREKLFF.

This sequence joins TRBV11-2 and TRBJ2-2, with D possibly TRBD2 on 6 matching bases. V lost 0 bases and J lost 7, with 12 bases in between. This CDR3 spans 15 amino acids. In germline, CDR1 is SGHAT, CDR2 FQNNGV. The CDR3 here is CASSLEGTGHGELFF. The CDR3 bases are TGTGCCAGCAGCTTAGAGGGGACTGGGCACGGGGAGCTGTTTTTT.

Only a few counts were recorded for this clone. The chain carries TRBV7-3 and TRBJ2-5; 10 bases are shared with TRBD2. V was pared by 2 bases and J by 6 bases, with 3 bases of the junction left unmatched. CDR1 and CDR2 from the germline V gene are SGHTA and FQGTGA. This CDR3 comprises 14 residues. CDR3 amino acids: CASSLLAGDQTQYF. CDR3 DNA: TGTGCCAGCAGCTTACTAGCGGGAGACCAGACCCAGTACTTC.

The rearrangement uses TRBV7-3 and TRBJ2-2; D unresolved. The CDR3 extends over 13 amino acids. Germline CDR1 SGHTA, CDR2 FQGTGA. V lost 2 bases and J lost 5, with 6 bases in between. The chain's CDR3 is CASSLPGTGELFF. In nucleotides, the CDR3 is TGTGCCAGCAGCTTACCCGGGACCGGGGAGCTGTTTTTT.

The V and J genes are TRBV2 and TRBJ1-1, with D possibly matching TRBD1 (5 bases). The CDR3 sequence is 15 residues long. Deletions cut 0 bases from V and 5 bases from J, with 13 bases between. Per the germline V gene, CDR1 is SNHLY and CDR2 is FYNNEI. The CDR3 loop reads CASSEAGRVATEAFF. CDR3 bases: TGTGCCAGCAGTGAAGCGGGCAGGGTTGCGACTGAAGCTTTCTTT.

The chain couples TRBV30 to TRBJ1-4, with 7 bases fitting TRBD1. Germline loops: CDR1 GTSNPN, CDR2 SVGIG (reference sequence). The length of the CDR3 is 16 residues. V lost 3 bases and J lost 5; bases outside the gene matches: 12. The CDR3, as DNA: TGTGCCTGGAGCGCCAAACAGGGGCGGCAGAATGAAAAACTGTTTTTT. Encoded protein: CAWSAKQGRQNEKLFF.

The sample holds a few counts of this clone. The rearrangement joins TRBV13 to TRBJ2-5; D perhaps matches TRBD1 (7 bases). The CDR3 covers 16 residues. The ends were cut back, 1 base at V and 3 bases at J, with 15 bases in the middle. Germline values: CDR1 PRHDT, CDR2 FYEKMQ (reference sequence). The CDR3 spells CASSLEGGGGEETQYF. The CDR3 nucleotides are TGTGCCAGCAGCTTAGAGGGCGGAGGGGGCGAAGAGACCCAGTACTTC. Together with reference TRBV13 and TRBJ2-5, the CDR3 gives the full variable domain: AAGVIQSPRHLIKEKRETATLKCYPIPRHDTVYWYQQGPGQDPQFLISFYEKMQSDKGSIPDRFSAQQFSDYHSELNMSSLELGDSALYFCASSLEGGGGEETQYFGPGTRLLVL.